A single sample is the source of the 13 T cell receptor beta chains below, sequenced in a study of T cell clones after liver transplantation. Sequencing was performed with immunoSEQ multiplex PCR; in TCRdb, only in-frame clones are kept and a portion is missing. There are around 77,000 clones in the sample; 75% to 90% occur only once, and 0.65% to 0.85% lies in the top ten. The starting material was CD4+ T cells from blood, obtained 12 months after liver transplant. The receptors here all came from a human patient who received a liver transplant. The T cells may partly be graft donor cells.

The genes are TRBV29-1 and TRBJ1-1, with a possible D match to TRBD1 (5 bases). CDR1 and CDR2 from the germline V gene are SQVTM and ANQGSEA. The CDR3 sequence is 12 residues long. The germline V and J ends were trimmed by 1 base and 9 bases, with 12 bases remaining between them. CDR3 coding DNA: TGCAGCGTTGAAGCGATGGGACGCCAAGCTTTCTTT. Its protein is CSVEAMGRQAFF.

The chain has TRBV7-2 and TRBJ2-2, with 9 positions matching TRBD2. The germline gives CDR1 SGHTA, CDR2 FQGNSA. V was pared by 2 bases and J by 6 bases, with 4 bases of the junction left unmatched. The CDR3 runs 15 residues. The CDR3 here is CASSLKAGGPGELFF. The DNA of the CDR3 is TGTGCCAGCAGCTTAAAAGCGGGAGGCCCCGGGGAGCTGTTTTTT.

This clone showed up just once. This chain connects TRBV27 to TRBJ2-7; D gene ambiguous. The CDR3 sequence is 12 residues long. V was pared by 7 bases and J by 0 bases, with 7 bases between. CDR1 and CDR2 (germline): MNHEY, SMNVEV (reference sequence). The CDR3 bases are TGTGCCAGCACCTCTTACTCCTACGAGCAGTACTTC. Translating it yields CASTSYSYEQYF.

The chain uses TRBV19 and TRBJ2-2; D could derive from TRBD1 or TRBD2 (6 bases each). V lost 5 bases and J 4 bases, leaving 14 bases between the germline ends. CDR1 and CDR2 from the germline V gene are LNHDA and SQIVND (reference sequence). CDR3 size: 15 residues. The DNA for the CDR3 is TGTGCCAGTAGTCCCGACAGGAGGGCCACCGGGGAGCTGTTTTTT. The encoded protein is CASSPDRRATGELFF.

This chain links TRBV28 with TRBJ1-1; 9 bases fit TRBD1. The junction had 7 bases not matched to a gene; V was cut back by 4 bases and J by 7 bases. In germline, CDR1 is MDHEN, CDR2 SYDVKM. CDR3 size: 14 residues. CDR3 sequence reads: CASSSQQGAFEAFF. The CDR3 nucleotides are TGTGCCAGCAGTTCTCAACAGGGGGCATTTGAAGCTTTCTTT.

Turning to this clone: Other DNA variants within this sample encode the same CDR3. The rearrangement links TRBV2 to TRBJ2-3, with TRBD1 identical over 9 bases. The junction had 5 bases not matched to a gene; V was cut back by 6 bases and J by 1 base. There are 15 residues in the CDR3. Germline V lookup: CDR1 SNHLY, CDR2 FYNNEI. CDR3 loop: CASSPRTGGTDTQYF. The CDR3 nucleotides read TGTGCCAGCAGCCCAAGGACAGGGGGCACAGATACGCAGTATTTT.

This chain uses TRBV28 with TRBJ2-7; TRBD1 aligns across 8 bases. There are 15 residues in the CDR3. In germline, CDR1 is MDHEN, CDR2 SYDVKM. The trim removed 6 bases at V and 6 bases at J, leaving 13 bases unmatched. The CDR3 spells CASSPGTGKRSEQYF. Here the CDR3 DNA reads TGTGCCAGCAGCCCGGGGACAGGCAAGCGGTCCGAGCAGTACTTC.

This CDR3 is CASSQESAGGGDTQYF. The DNA of the CDR3 is TGCGCCAGCAGCCAAGAGTCAGCGGGAGGGGGAGATACGCAGTATTTT. The chain is built from TRBV4-3 and TRBJ2-3; the match to TRBD2 covers 10 bases. V gave up 0 bases and J gave up 5 bases; unmatched junction bases: 5. This CDR3 is built from 16 residues. Germline assignment: CDR1 LGHNA and CDR2 YSLEER.

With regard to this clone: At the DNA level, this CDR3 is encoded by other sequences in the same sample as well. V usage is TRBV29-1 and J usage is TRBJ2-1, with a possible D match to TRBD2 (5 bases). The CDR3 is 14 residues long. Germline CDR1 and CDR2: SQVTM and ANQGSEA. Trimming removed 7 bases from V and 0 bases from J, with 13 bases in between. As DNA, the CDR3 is TGCAGCGGATCTCGGGGTAGCTCCTACAATGAGCAGTTCTTC. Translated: CSGSRGSSYNEQFF.

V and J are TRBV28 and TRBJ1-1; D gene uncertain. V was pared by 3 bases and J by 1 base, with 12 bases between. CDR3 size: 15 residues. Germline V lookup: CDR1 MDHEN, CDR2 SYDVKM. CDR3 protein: CASSLQAAGNTEAFF. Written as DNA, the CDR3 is TGTGCCAGCAGTTTGCAGGCCGCCGGGAACACTGAAGCTTTCTTT.

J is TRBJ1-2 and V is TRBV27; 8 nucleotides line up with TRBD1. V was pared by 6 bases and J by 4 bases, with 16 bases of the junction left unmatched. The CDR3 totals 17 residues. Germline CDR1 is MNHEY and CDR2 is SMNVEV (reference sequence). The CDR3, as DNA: TGTGCCAGCAGGCCCGGACAGGGAACGGCTTCTCTCTATGGCTACACCTTC. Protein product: CASRPGQGTASLYGYTF.

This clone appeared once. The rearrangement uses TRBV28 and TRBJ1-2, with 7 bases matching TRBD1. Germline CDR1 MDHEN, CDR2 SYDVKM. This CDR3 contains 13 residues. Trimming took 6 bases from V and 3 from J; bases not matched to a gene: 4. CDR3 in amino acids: CASRQTGDYGYTF. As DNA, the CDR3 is TGTGCCAGCAGACAAACAGGGGACTATGGCTACACCTTC.

The CDR3 region has the DNA TGTGCCAGTAGTATAGCGGGAGTGTACACAGATACGCAGTATTTT. Translation gives CASSIAGVYTDTQYF. This chain links TRBV19 with TRBJ2-3, with TRBD2 as a possible D gene (6 bases). The V gene lost 1 base and the J gene lost 2 bases, with 10 bases spanning the gap. In germline, CDR1 is LNHDA, CDR2 SQIVND (reference sequence). The CDR3 is 15 amino acids.